The rows below give T cell receptor beta chains drawn from one sample of a study of naive and memory T cell subsets. TCRdb ran MiXCR on the UMI-ligation and nested PCR reads and lists one entry per CDR3 protein. The sample shows around 30,000 distinct CDR3 sequences, 6.7% of them seen only once. The sample was skin, taken from a tuberculin skin test site. Receptors originate from an adult in good health. CDR3s include the opening cysteine and the closing phenylalanine or tryptophan. Fields, in order: clone size, J gene, D gene, V gene, CDR3 protein, CDR3 DNA. The D gene is left open where the match is weak. Where a row states a size, it is once, few, many or the class of an expanded clone; other rows omit it.

clone size: many; J gene: TRBJ2-2; D gene: TRBD1; V gene: TRBV5-4; CDR3 protein: CASRPDRVNTGELFF; CDR3 DNA: TGTGCCAGCAGGCCCGACAGGGTGAACACCGGGGAGCTGTTTTTT
clone size: many; J gene: TRBJ1-2; D gene: .; V gene: TRBV12-3/TRBV12-4; CDR3 protein: CASSRANYGYTF; CDR3 DNA: TGTGCCAGCAGTCGGGCCAACTATGGCTACACCTTC
clone size: few; J gene: TRBJ2-5; D gene: .; V gene: TRBV4-1; CDR3 protein: CASSQDLAVTYQETQYF; CDR3 DNA: TGCGCCAGCAGCCAAGATCTTGCCGTGACATACCAAGAGACCCAGTACTTC
clone size: many; J gene: TRBJ2-7; D gene: .; V gene: TRBV5-1; CDR3 protein: CASSLGLGDEQYF; CDR3 DNA: TGCGCCAGCAGCTTGGGGCTTGGAGACGAGCAGTACTTC
clone size: many; J gene: TRBJ2-1; D gene: TRBD2; V gene: TRBV12-3/TRBV12-4; CDR3 protein: CASTYLSGGASHEQFF; CDR3 DNA: TGTGCCAGCACCTACCTTAGCGGGGGGGCCTCCCATGAGCAGTTCTTC
clone size: many; J gene: TRBJ2-7; D gene: .; V gene: TRBV29-1; CDR3 protein: CSVERGPEQYF; CDR3 DNA: TGCAGCGTTGAACGGGGGCCCGAGCAGTACTTC
clone size: few; J gene: TRBJ1-3; D gene: .; V gene: TRBV5-1; CDR3 protein: CASSLAEAANSGNTIYF; CDR3 DNA: TGCGCCAGCAGCTTGGCCGAGGCAGCAAACTCTGGAAACACCATATATTTT
clone size: few; J gene: TRBJ1-2; D gene: .; V gene: TRBV29-1; CDR3 protein: CSVERREDYGYTF; CDR3 DNA: TGCAGCGTTGAGCGCAGGGAAGATTATGGCTACACCTTC
clone size: .; J gene: TRBJ2-2; D gene: .; V gene: TRBV9; CDR3 protein: CASSVEGGPTGELFF; CDR3 DNA: TGTGCCAGCAGCGTAGAGGGGGGGCCCACCGGGGAGCTGTTTTTT
clone size: many; J gene: TRBJ2-1; D gene: .; V gene: TRBV7-2; CDR3 protein: CASSLAGGPNEQFF; CDR3 DNA: TGTGCCAGCAGCTTAGCGGGCGGGCCGAATGAGCAGTTCTTC
clone size: medium-sized; J gene: TRBJ1-1; D gene: .; V gene: TRBV7-3; CDR3 protein: CASSLSGGGSEAFF; CDR3 DNA: TGTGCCAGCAGCTTAAGTGGGGGCGGTTCTGAAGCTTTCTTT
clone size: many; J gene: TRBJ2-7; D gene: .; V gene: TRBV27; CDR3 protein: CASSSSLINLLLYF; CDR3 DNA: TGTGCCAGCAGTTCCTCCCTTATTAACCTTCTGCTGTACTTC
clone size: .; J gene: TRBJ1-6; D gene: .; V gene: TRBV18; CDR3 protein: CASSTDRKNSPLHF; CDR3 DNA: TGTGCCAGCTCAACCGACAGGAAGAATTCACCCCTCCACTTT
clone size: many; J gene: TRBJ2-7; D gene: .; V gene: TRBV11-1; CDR3 protein: CASSLVSGAYEQYF; CDR3 DNA: TGTGCCAGCAGCTTAGTATCAGGGGCCTACGAGCAGTACTTC
clone size: many; J gene: TRBJ1-6; D gene: .; V gene: TRBV19; CDR3 protein: CATNKGSNSPLHF; CDR3 DNA: TGTGCCACTAACAAGGGGTCGAATTCACCCCTCCACTTT